This T cell receptor beta chain was observed in a study of radiotherapy plus CTLA-4 blockade in lung cancer. Study details: The study recorded objective responses in about 18% of patients and disease control in under 35%.

Germline CDR1 and CDR2: SGHDT and YYEEEE. V was trimmed by 0 bases and J by 2 bases, leaving 9 bases between them. This CDR3 is 15 amino acids long. Whole-study results and caveats: Among blood TCR repertoires after radiotherapy plus ipilimumab, tumor-derived clones expanded. Per reports, early blood T cell clone dynamics, plus interferon-beta, forecast response most strongly.

Libraries were prepared by immunoSEQ multiplex PCR; TCRdb keeps only in-frame clonotypes and omits some of them. The data hold roughly 100,000 clones, with 85% observed a single time. In the case of this clone: Antigen: not known.

The material was peripheral blood, obtained from a patient treated with radiotherapy plus ipilimumab. The receptor was isolated from a human donor with non-small cell lung cancer that progressed on radiotherapy plus ipilimumab. Some clones in this sample may be carry-over from other donors' samples. V gene TRBV5-6 combines with J gene TRBJ2-1; possibly TRBD2 for D (6 bases). The CDR3 sequence is CASSLGSGAYNEQFF. In DNA, the CDR3 is TGTGCCAGCAGCTTGGGGTCGGGGGCCTACAATGAGCAGTTCTTC.